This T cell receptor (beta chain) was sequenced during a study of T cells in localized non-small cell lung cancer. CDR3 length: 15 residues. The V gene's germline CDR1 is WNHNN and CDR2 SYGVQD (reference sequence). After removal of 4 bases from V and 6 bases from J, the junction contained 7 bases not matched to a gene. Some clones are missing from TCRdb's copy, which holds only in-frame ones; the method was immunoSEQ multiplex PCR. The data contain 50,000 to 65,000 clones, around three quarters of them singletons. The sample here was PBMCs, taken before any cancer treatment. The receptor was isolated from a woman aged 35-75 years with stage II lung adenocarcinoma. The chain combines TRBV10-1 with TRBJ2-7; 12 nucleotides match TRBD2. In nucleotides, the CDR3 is TGCGCCAGCAGTGGGGGACTAGCGGGTAGTTCCGAGCAGTACTTC. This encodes CASSGGLAGSSEQYF.